This TCR beta chain was found in a study of T cell repertoires in cytomegalovirus infection. Study-wide context: Public TCR beta signatures provided an indication of both CMV infection and a matching HLA type.

TCRdb used MiXCR to reprocess the reads, holding one entry per CDR3 protein. The sample has about 52,000 distinct CDR3 sequences; about 20% are singletons. A note on this clonotype: Its specificity is not known.

The germline V gene encodes CDR1 SQVTM and CDR2 ANQGSEA. The CDR3 is 12 residues long. V gave up 2 bases and J gave up 6 bases, with 10 bases separating them. The rearrangement joins TRBV29-1 to TRBJ1-2; no clear D. The sequenced sample was CD8+ T cells from cultured PBMCs, obtained from culture after CMV antigen stimulation. This receptor was taken from a human donor in good health (CMV status not recorded). Some clones in this sample may be carry-over from other donors' samples. The CDR3 sequence is CSVETDENGYTF. DNA of the CDR3: TGCAGCGTTGAAACGGATGAAAATGGCTACACCTTC.